A single sample gave rise to the 24 T cell receptor beta chains below, sequenced in a study of shared clonotypes between healthy human individuals. Naive CD8 isolation took CD45RO-negative cells positively selected for CCR7 and excluded terminally differentiated effector memory CD45RA+ cells. Data came from immunoSEQ multiplex PCR; TCRdb stores just in-frame clones and leaves some out. The sample holds some 1,900,000 clones, about 95% seen once. Material for sequencing was naive CD8+ T cells sorted from blood. The receptors were sampled from a man aged 18 to 30 in good health.

Written as DNA, the CDR3 is TGCAGCGTTGAAGGAGGTCTTAAAGCCAAAAACATTCAGTACTTC. Translating it yields CSVEGGLKAKNIQYF. This chain connects TRBV29-1 to TRBJ2-4; D gene ambiguous. This CDR3 has 15 amino acids. Trimming pared 1 base from V and 0 bases from J, leaving 10 bases between. The germline V gene encodes CDR1 SQVTM and CDR2 ANQGSEA.

The chain uses TRBV7-2 and TRBJ2-4; 10 bases align to TRBD2. This CDR3 is built from 18 residues. The V segment lost 4 bases and the J segment 1 base; nucleotides outside the gene matches: 10. CDR1 and CDR2 (germline): SGHTA, FQGNSA. CDR3 DNA: TGTGCCAGCAGCTCCCCGAGCGGGAGGGCCGAGGCCAAAAACATTCAGTACTTC. Protein product: CASSSPSGRAEAKNIQYF.

The genes are TRBV5-1 and TRBJ2-1; the D gene could be TRBD1 or TRBD2 (5 bases each). Trimming left V 4 bases short and J 3 bases short, with 14 bases between. The CDR3 length is 15 residues. Germline V gene lookup returns CDR1 SGHRS and CDR2 YFSETQ. CDR3 nucleotide sequence: TGCGCCAGCAGCCCGCTGCCGGGGCTCTACAATGAGCAGTTCTTC. Its protein is CASSPLPGLYNEQFF.

The chain links TRBV6-1 to TRBJ2-2, with 13 bases lining up with TRBD2. The CDR3 runs 18 residues. Germline V gene sequence: CDR1 MNHNS, CDR2 SASEGT. V lost 2 bases, J lost 3 bases, and 6 bases stayed unmatched. The CDR3 DNA is TGTGCCAGCAGTGAACTGACTAGCGGGGGGCCCTACACCGGGGAGCTGTTTTTT. Residues: CASSELTSGGPYTGELFF.

The chain has TRBV5-1 and TRBJ1-1; D gene uncertain. V gave up 1 base and J gave up 0 bases, with 7 bases separating them. The CDR3 length is 14 residues. Germline loops: CDR1 SGHRS, CDR2 YFSETQ. The CDR3 sequence: CASSLLILNTEAFF. CDR3 DNA sequence: TGCGCCAGCAGCTTGTTGATCTTGAACACTGAAGCTTTCTTT.

The chain recombines TRBV6-5 with TRBJ1-2; TRBD1 aligns across 10 bases. The CDR3 is made up of 16 amino acids. The V and J ends lost 2 bases and 5 bases, in that order; junction bases with no gene match: 8. The germline V gene encodes CDR1 MNHEY and CDR2 SVGAGI. The DNA for the CDR3 is TGTGCCAGCAGTTACCGTAGACAGGGGGCTGAATATGGCTACACCTTC. It translates to CASSYRRQGAEYGYTF.

The J gene is TRBJ2-5, the V gene TRBV11-2, with unresolved D. V dropped 5 bases and J dropped 7 bases, with 17 bases sitting between them. Germline V lookup: CDR1 SGHAT, CDR2 FQNNGV. The CDR3 is made up of 14 amino acids. Here the CDR3 reads CASSAEATGGTQYF. The CDR3 DNA sequence: TGTGCCAGCAGCGCAGAGGCCACGGGTGGGACCCAGTACTTC.

To note about this clone: Other DNA sequences within the sample encode an identical CDR3. The genes are TRBV5-6 and TRBJ2-1; D ambiguous. CDR1 and CDR2 (germline): SGHDT, YYEEEE. The V end was cut by 0 bases, the J end by 7 bases, with 2 bases between. This CDR3 comprises 11 residues. The CDR3 sequence is CASSLGNEQFF. The CDR3 nucleotides are TGTGCCAGCAGCTTGGGAAATGAGCAGTTCTTC.

This chain joins TRBV7-9 and TRBJ2-7, with TRBD1 matching over 7 bases. Per germline, CDR1 SEHNR and CDR2 FQNEAQ (reference sequence). The CDR3 sequence is 15 residues long. With V trimmed by 3 bases and J by 3 bases, 8 bases remained unmatched. The DNA of the CDR3 is TGTGCCAGCAGCTTTGAACCGGGACAGAACTACGAGCAGTACTTC. Amino acids: CASSFEPGQNYEQYF.

The chain recombines TRBV7-9 with TRBJ2-2, with D perhaps TRBD1 or TRBD2 (5 bases each). This CDR3 comprises 15 residues. Germline CDR1 and CDR2: SEHNR and FQNEAQ (reference sequence). V was trimmed by 5 bases and J by 2 bases, leaving 12 bases between them. CDR3 region: CASSDRDGNTGELFF. As DNA, the CDR3 is TGTGCCAGCAGCGACCGGGACGGTAACACCGGGGAGCTGTTTTTT. Full variable domain (rest looked up from reference TRBV7-9 and TRBJ2-2): DTGVSQNPRHKITKRGQNVTFRCDPISEHNRLYWYRQTLGQGPEFLTYFQNEAQLEKSRLLSDRFSAERPKGSFSTLEIQRTEQGDSAMYLCASSDRDGNTGELFFGEGSRLTVL.

This clone appeared once. The chain uses TRBV10-3 and TRBJ1-1; D unclear. The length of the CDR3 is 15 residues. V was shortened by 0 bases and J by 0 bases, with 8 bases between the two germline ends. CDR1 and CDR2 from the germline V gene are ENHRY and SYGVKD. The CDR3: CAISESNGVNTEAFF. As DNA, the CDR3 is TGTGCCATCAGTGAGTCGAATGGGGTGAACACTGAAGCTTTCTTT.

J is TRBJ2-7 and V is TRBV5-6; D perhaps matches TRBD2 (6 bases). V lost 0 bases, J lost 6 bases, and 13 bases lay in between. The V gene's germline CDR1 is SGHDT and CDR2 YYEEEE. The CDR3 consists of 14 residues. CDR3: CASSLGWGGFEQYF. Written as DNA, the CDR3 is TGTGCCAGCAGCTTGGGCTGGGGAGGTTTCGAGCAGTACTTC.

This chain joins TRBV12-5 and TRBJ2-1; D unresolved. Germline V gene lookup returns CDR1 LGHNT and CDR2 FRNRAP. The length of the CDR3 is 19 residues. The V gene lost 0 bases and the J gene lost 0 bases, with 18 bases spanning the gap. In DNA, the CDR3 is TGTGCTAGTGGTTTGGTATTCCTCCATAGCACTTTCTCCTACAATGAGCAGTTCTTC. Translating gives CASGLVFLHSTFSYNEQFF.

The J gene is TRBJ2-7, the V gene TRBV28; no clear D gene. Germline CDR1 is MDHEN and CDR2 is SYDVKM. This CDR3 is built from 13 residues. V gave up 6 bases and J gave up 2 bases, with 11 bases separating them. CDR3 loop: CASSGALTYEQYF. The CDR3 DNA reads as TGTGCCAGCAGCGGCGCTCTCACCTACGAGCAGTACTTC.

This clone was recorded once. J is TRBJ2-1 and V is TRBV11-2; the match to TRBD2 covers 7 bases. CDR1 is SGHAT and CDR2 is FQNNGV in the germline V gene. With V trimmed by 5 bases and J by 5 bases, 12 bases remained unmatched. The CDR3 extends over 16 amino acids. The CDR3 bases are TGTGCCAGCAGCACAGTTATAGGACTAGTCGACAATGAGCAGTTCTTC. Translating it yields CASSTVIGLVDNEQFF.

This chain joins TRBV19 and TRBJ2-7; D is uncertain. The CDR3 sequence is 13 residues long. Trimming stripped 4 bases from V and 4 bases from J, with 11 bases between. CDR1 LNHDA and CDR2 SQIVND come from the germline V gene (reference sequence). CDR3: CASSSSPSYEQYF. DNA of the CDR3: TGTGCCAGTAGTAGCAGTCCTTCTTACGAGCAGTACTTC.

This chain joins TRBV6-1 and TRBJ1-1; maybe TRBD1 (6 bases). The CDR3 length is 14 residues. CDR1 is MNHNS, CDR2 SASEGT, per germline. Deletions cut 0 bases from V and 10 bases from J, with 15 bases between. The CDR3 is CASSEATAGARAFF. DNA of the CDR3: TGTGCCAGCAGTGAAGCGACCGCGGGGGCTCGAGCTTTCTTT.

The V and J genes are TRBV5-1 and TRBJ2-4; 8 bases line up with TRBD1. Trimming cost V 5 bases and J 8 bases; bases outside gene matches: 6. From germline, CDR1 is SGHRS and CDR2 YFSETQ. CDR3 size: 13 residues. The CDR3 coding sequence is TGCGCCAGCAGGACAGGGGATATGGACATTCAGTACTTC. It codes for CASRTGDMDIQYF.

Points on this clone: The sample has other DNA sequences that encode this CDR3 too. This chain links TRBV9 with TRBJ2-7; D remains unclear. The CDR3 contains 12 residues. Germline values: CDR1 SGDLS, CDR2 YYNGEE. Deletions cut 0 bases from V and 6 bases from J, with 7 bases between. CDR3 sequence reads: CASSVEGREQYF. CDR3 DNA: TGTGCCAGCAGCGTAGAAGGACGCGAGCAGTACTTC.

The V and J genes are TRBV4-1 and TRBJ2-7; D is undetermined. Germline assignment: CDR1 MGHRA and CDR2 YSYEKL. The CDR3 contains 15 residues. Trimming removed 2 bases from V and 1 base from J, with 12 bases in between. The CDR3 DNA sequence: TGCGCCAGCAGCCAACGGACGGCCGGGTCCTACGAGCAGTACTTC. This gives the protein CASSQRTAGSYEQYF.

This clone was picked up one time. This same CDR3 is encoded by further DNA sequences in the sample. This sequence joins TRBV9 and TRBJ1-1; weak D call: TRBD1 (5 bases). CDR3 length: 14 residues. Trimming cost V 2 bases and J 3 bases, with 11 bases left between them. The germline gives CDR1 SGDLS, CDR2 YYNGEE. In nucleotides, the CDR3 is TGTGCCAGCAGCGTCGGGGGGTCGGACACTGAAGCTTTCTTT. Protein sequence: CASSVGGSDTEAFF.

Comments on this clone: This specimen includes other DNA sequences encoding the same CDR3. The J gene is TRBJ2-1, the V gene TRBV4-3; D ambiguous. The CDR3 spans 14 residues. V was shortened by 1 base and J by 3 bases, with 7 bases between the two germline ends. Germline V CDR1 and CDR2: LGHNA, YSLEER. The CDR3 is CASSQGGSYNEQFF. CDR3 in DNA: TGCGCCAGCAGCCAAGGGGGTAGCTACAATGAGCAGTTCTTC.

The rearrangement joins TRBV7-3 to TRBJ2-7; perhaps TRBD2 as D (6 bases). This CDR3 is built from 13 residues. Germline V gene lookup returns CDR1 SGHTA and CDR2 FQGTGA. V dropped 5 bases and J dropped 6 bases, with 14 bases sitting between them. The CDR3 nucleotides are TGTGCCAGCAGCCGGGACTCCCAATCCGAGCAGTACTTC. It specifies CASSRDSQSEQYF.

The chain carries TRBV5-6 and TRBJ2-1, with a possible D match to TRBD2 (6 bases). Per the germline V gene, CDR1 is SGHDT and CDR2 is YYEEEE. The V gene lost 0 bases and the J gene lost 6 bases, with 16 bases spanning the gap. CDR3 length: 16 amino acids. CDR3 DNA sequence: TGTGCCAGCAGCTTGGCCGTTCTTGCCGGGGGCAATGAGCAGTTCTTC. Translated: CASSLAVLAGGNEQFF.